A single count supports the clone carrying this TCR beta chain. Its antigen is unknown. The data originate from a study of shared clonotypes between healthy human individuals. Study overall: Donors consisted of two women and a few men between 18 and 49. Study findings and constraints: Among the subsets, naive ones generally showed larger estimated richness than memory ones. Investigators expected sequencing depth to affect clonotype sharing among donors.

Genomic DNA belonging to each subset was distributed in equal measure over several immunoSEQ plates. Only in-frame clones appear in the TCRdb table, and some are missing; sequencing was by immunoSEQ multiplex PCR. The data contain around 2,000,000 clones, about 95% of them singletons. The CDR3 contains 15 residues. The germline V gene encodes CDR1 MNHNS and CDR2 SASEGT. Trimming removed 8 bases from V and 3 bases from J, with 19 bases in between. It was CD45RO-negative cells, positively selected for CCR7, that made up naive CD8 cells, with terminally differentiated effector memory CD45RA+ cells excluded.

The sequencing input was naive CD8+ T cells sorted from blood. This clonotype was sampled from a young man in good health. The chain links TRBV6-1 to TRBJ1-1; D perhaps matches TRBD1 (5 bases). For the CDR3, the DNA is TGTGCCAGCTCACGCCTCGGGGGGTCGGACACTGAAGCTTTCTTT. Its protein is CASSRLGGSDTEAFF.